Following are 4 T cell receptor beta chains from one sample sequenced in a study of OX40 agonist ivuxolimab in advanced cancers. Profiled with immunoSEQ multiplex PCR; TCRdb holds only in-frame clones, not every one. This sample carries approximately 49,000 clones, around 84% of them seen once, and the ten largest clones take 9% to 10%. Sequences were derived from CD4+ or CD8+ T cells sorted from blood, sampled in a trial of the OX40 agonist ivuxolimab. The receptor source for this set is an adult with an advanced solid tumor such as melanoma, head and neck, liver or kidney cancer.

The chain is built from TRBV7-6 and TRBJ2-3, with TRBD2 identical over 7 bases. Unmatched junction bases numbered 8, after V lost 5 bases and J lost 3 bases. Germline V lookup: CDR1 SGHVS, CDR2 FNYEAQ. The CDR3 contains 15 residues. CDR3: CASSPSGGGTDTQYF. The DNA for the CDR3 is TGTGCCAGCAGCCCGTCGGGAGGCGGGACAGATACGCAGTATTTT.

The rearrangement links TRBV6-5 to TRBJ2-5; TRBD1 or TRBD2 may be the D gene (5 bases each). Germline CDR1 is MNHEY and CDR2 is SVGAGI. The CDR3 contains 14 residues. V lost 8 bases to trimming and J lost 5 bases, with 18 bases between them. The CDR3 DNA is TGTGCCAGCCGGACTGGGGCAGGGTATGAGACCCAGTACTTC. Amino acids: CASRTGAGYETQYF.

This clone was observed a few times. The gene calls are TRBV18 and TRBJ2-7; D is possibly TRBD2 (5 bases). V lost 3 bases to trimming and J lost 5 bases, with 11 bases between them. Germline lookup yields CDR1 KGHSH and CDR2 LQKENI. CDR3 length: 13 amino acids. This CDR3 reads CASSPGTRDEQYF. The CDR3 coding sequence is TGTGCCAGCTCACCGGGTACGAGGGACGAGCAGTACTTC.

This chain uses TRBV6-5 with TRBJ1-2; tentatively, D is TRBD1 (6 bases). Germline V lookup: CDR1 MNHEY, CDR2 SVGAGI. Trimming removed 6 bases from V and 7 bases from J, with 18 bases in between. The CDR3 runs to 14 residues. CDR3 sequence reads: CASSSTGALGGYTF. CDR3 coding DNA: TGTGCCAGCAGCAGTACGGGGGCTCTGGGTGGCTACACCTTC.